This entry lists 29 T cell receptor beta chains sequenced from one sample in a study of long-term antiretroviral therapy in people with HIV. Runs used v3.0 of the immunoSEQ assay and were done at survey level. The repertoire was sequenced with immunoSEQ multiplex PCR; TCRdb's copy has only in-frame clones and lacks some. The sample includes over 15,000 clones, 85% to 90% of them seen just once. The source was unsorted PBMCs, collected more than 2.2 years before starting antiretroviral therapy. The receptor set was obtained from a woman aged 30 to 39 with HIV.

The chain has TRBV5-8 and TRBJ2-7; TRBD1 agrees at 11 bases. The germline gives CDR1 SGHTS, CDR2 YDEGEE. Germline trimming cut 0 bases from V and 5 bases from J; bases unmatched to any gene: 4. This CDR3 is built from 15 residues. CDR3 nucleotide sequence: TGTGCCAGCAGCTTGGGGACAGGGGGCCCCAACGAGCAGTACTTC. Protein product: CASSLGTGGPNEQYF.

The CDR3: CASSLRKDQPQHF. The CDR3 nucleotides are TGTGCCAGCAGCTTAAGAAAGGATCAGCCCCAGCATTTT. V is TRBV7-2 and J is TRBJ1-5; the D is unclear. The CDR3 is 13 amino acids. Trimming took off 2 bases at V and 5 bases at J, with 7 bases between the two ends. Germline V gene lookup returns CDR1 SGHTA and CDR2 FQGNSA.

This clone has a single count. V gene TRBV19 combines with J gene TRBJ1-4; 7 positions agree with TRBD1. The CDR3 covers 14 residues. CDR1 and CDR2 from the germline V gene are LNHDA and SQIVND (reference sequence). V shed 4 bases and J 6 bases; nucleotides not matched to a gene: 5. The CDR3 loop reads CASSTQTGDEKLFF. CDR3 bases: TGTGCCAGTAGTACCCAAACAGGGGATGAAAAACTGTTTTTT.

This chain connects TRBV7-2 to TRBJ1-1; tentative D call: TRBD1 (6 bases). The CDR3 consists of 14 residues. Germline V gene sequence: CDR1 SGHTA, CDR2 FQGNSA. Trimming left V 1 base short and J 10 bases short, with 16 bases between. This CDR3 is CASSLGRTGGGAFF. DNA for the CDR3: TGTGCCAGCAGCTTAGGTCGAACGGGGGGCGGAGCTTTCTTT. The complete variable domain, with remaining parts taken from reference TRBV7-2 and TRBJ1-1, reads GAGVSQSPSNKVTEKGKDVELRCDPISGHTALYWYRQSLGQGLEFLIYFQGNSAPDKSGLPSDRFSAERTGGSVSTLTIQRTQQEDSAVYLCASSLGRTGGGAFFGQGTRLTVV.

As DNA, the CDR3 is TGTGCCAGCAGCCCAAGGGGCGCAGGGTCAAGAGAAAAACTGTTTTTT. It encodes CASSPRGAGSREKLFF. This chain uses TRBV7-9 with TRBJ1-4; a weak D match, TRBD1 (5 bases). This CDR3 contains 16 residues. Per germline, CDR1 SEHNR and CDR2 FQNEAQ (reference sequence). Trimming shortened V by 5 bases and J by 8 bases, and 21 bases separated the two germline ends.

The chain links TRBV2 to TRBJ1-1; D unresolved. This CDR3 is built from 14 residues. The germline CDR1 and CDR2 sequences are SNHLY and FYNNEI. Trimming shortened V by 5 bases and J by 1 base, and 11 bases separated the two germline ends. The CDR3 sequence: CASSLIQPNTEAFF. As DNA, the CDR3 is TGTGCCAGCAGTCTGATACAACCGAACACTGAAGCTTTCTTT.

This CDR3 is CASSEDVWVADPSYEQYF. The CDR3 DNA reads TGTGCCAGCAGTGAAGATGTGTGGGTGGCAGATCCTTCCTACGAGCAGTACTTC. The rearrangement joins TRBV2 to TRBJ2-7, with D uncertain. The ends were cut back, 1 base at V and 1 base at J, with 20 bases in the middle. CDR1 is SNHLY, CDR2 FYNNEI, per germline. The CDR3 loop spans 18 amino acids.

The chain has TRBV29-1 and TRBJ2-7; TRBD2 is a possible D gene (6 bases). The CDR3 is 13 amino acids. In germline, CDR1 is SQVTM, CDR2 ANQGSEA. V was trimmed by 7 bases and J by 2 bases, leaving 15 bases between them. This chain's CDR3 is CSARRDGTYEQYF. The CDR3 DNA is TGCAGCGCCCGGCGGGACGGAACCTACGAGCAGTACTTC.

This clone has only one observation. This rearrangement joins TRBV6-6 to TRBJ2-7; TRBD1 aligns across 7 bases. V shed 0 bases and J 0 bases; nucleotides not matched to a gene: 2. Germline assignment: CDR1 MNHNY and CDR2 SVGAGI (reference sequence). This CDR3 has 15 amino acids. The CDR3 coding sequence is TGTGCCAGCAGTTACTCCTCAGGGGGCTCCTACGAGCAGTACTTC. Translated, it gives CASSYSSGGSYEQYF.

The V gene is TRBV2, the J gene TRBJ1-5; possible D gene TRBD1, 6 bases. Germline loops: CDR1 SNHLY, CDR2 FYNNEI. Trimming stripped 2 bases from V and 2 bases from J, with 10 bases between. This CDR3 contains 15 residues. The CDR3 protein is CASSEYREGNQPQHF. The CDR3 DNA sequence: TGTGCCAGCAGTGAATACAGGGAGGGCAATCAGCCCCAGCATTTT.

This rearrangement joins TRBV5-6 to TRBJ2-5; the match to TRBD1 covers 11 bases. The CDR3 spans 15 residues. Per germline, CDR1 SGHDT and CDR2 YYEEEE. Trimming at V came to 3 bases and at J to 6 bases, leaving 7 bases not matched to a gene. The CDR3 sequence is CASSYRTGGYQTQYF. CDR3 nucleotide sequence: TGTGCCAGCAGCTACCGGACAGGGGGCTATCAGACCCAGTACTTC. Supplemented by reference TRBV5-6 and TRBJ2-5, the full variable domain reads DAGVTQSPTHLIKTRGQQVTLRCSPKSGHDTVSWYQQALGQGPQFIFQYYEEEERQRGNFPDRFSGHQFPNYSSELNVNALLLGDSALYLCASSYRTGGYQTQYFGPGTRLLVL.

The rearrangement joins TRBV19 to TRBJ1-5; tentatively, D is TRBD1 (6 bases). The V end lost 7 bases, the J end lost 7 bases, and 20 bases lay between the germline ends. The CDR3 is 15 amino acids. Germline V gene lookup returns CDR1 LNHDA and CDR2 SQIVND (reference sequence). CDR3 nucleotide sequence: TGTGCCAGTACCAAGGAGGGGGGCACACCGCAGCCCCAGCATTTT. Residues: CASTKEGGTPQPQHF.

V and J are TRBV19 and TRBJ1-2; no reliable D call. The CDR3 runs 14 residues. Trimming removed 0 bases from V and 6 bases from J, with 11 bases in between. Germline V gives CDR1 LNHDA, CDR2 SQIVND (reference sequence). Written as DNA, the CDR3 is TGTGCCAGTAGTATAGAATCGGCAGTGCATGGCTACACCTTC. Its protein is CASSIESAVHGYTF.

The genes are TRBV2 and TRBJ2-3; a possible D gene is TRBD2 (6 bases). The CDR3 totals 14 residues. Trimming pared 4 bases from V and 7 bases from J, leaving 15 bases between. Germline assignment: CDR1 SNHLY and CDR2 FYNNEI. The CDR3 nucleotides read TGTGCCAGCAGTGCAACTAGCTTAGGAAATACGCAGTATTTT. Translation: CASSATSLGNTQYF.

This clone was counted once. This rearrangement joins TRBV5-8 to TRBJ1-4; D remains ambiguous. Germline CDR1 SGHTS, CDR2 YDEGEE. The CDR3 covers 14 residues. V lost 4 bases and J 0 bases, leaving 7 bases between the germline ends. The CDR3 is CASSRPATNEKLFF. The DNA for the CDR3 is TGTGCCAGCAGCAGGCCTGCAACTAATGAAAAACTGTTTTTT.

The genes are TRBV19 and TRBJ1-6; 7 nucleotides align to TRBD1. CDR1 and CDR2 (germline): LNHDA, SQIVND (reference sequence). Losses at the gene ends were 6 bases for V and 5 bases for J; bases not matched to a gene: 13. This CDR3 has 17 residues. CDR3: CASSQLPTGLDNSPLHF. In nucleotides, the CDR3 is TGTGCCAGTAGCCAACTCCCGACAGGGCTAGATAATTCACCCCTCCACTTT.

The CDR3 DNA is TGCGCCAGCAGCATCGGAGGGACTGGAAACACCATATATTTT. It translates to CASSIGGTGNTIYF. The chain carries TRBV5-1 and TRBJ1-3; D gene ambiguous. Per germline, CDR1 SGHRS and CDR2 YFSETQ. The CDR3 loop spans 14 amino acids. The V end lost 4 bases, the J end lost 2 bases, and 10 bases lay between the germline ends.

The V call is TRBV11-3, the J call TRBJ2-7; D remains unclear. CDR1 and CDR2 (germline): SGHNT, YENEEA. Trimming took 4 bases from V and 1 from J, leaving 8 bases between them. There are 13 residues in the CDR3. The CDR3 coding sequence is TGTGCCAGCAGCTCATCAGCTTCCTACGAGCAGTACTTC. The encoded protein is CASSSSASYEQYF.

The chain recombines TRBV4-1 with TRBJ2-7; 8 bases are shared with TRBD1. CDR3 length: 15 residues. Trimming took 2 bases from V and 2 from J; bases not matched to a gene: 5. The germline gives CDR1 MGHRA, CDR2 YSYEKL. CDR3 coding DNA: TGCGCCAGCAGCCAAAAGGGGACAGGAACCTACGAGCAGTACTTC. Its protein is CASSQKGTGTYEQYF.

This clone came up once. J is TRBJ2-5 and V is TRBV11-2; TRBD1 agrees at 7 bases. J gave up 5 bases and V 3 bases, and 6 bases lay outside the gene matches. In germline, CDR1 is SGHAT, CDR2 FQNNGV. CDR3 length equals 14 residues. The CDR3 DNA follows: TGTGCCAGCAGCTTCAACAGGGGCGGGGAGACCCAGTACTTC. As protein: CASSFNRGGETQYF. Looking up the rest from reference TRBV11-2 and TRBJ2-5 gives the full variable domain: EAGVAQSPRYKIIEKRQSVAFWCNPISGHATLYWYQQILGQGPKLLIQFQNNGVVDDSQLPKDRFSAERLKGVDSTLKIQPAKLEDSAVYLCASSFNRGGETQYFGPGTRLLVL.

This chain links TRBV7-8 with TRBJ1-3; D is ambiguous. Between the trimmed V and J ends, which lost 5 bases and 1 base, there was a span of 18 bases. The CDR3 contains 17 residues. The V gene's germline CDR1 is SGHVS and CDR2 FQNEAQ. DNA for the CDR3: TGTGCCAGCAGCCCACACCCTACTACGGGGTCTGGAAACACCATATATTTT. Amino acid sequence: CASSPHPTTGSGNTIYF.

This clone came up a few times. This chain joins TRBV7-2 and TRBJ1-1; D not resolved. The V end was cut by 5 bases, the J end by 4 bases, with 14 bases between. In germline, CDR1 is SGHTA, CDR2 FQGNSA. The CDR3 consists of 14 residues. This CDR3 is CASSPNWEVTEAFF. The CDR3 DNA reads TGTGCCAGCAGCCCCAATTGGGAGGTCACTGAAGCTTTCTTT.

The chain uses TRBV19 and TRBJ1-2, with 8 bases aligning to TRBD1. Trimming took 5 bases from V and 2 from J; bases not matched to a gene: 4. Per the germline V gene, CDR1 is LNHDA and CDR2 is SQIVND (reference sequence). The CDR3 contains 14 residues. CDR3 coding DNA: TGTGCCAGTAGTGAGGGACAGGTCAACTATGGCTACACCTTC. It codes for CASSEGQVNYGYTF.

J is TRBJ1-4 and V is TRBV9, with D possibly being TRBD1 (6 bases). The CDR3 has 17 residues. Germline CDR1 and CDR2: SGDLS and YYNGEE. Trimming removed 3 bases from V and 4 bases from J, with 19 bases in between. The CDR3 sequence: CASSASIGGALNEKLFF. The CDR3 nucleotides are TGTGCCAGCAGCGCCTCTATCGGGGGGGCACTTAATGAAAAACTGTTTTTT. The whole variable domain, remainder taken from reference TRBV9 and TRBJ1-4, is DSGVTQTPKHLITATGQRVTLRCSPRSGDLSVYWYQQSLDQGLQFLIQYYNGEERAKGNILERFSAQQFPDLHSELNLSSLELGDSALYFCASSASIGGALNEKLFFGSGTQLSVL.

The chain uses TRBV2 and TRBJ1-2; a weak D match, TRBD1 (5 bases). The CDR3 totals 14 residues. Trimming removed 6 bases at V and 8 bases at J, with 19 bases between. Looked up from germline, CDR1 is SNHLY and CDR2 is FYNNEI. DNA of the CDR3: TGTGCCAGCAGGGCTGATGGGACTTCGGGGGGCTACACCTTC. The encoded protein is CASRADGTSGGYTF.

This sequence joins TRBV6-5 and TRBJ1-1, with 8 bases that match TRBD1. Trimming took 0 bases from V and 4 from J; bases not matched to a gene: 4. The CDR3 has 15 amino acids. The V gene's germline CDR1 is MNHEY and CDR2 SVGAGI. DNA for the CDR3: TGTGCCAGCAGTTACTCCCCAGGACAGGGCACTGAAGCTTTCTTT. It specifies CASSYSPGQGTEAFF.

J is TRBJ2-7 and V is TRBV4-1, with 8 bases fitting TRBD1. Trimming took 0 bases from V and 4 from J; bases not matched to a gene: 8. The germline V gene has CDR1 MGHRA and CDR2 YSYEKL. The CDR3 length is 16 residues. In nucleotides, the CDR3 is TGCGCCAGCAGCCAAGAGTCCCAGGGGGCCTCTTACGAGCAGTACTTC. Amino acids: CASSQESQGASYEQYF.

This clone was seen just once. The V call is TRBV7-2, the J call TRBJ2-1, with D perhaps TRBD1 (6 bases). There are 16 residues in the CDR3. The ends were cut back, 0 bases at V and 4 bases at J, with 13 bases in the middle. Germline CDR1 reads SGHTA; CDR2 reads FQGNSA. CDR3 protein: CASSLAGANAYNEQFF. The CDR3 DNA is TGTGCCAGCAGCTTAGCGGGGGCCAACGCTTACAATGAGCAGTTCTTC. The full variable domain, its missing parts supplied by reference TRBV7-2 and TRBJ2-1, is GAGVSQSPSNKVTEKGKDVELRCDPISGHTALYWYRQSLGQGLEFLIYFQGNSAPDKSGLPSDRFSAERTGGSVSTLTIQRTQQEDSAVYLCASSLAGANAYNEQFFGPGTRLTVL.

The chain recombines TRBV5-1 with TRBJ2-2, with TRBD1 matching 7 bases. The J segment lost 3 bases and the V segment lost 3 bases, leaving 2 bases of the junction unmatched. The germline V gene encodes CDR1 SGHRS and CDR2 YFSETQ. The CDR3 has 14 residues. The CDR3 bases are TGCGCCAGCAGCTACACAGGGGACACCGGGGAGCTGTTTTTT. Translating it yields CASSYTGDTGELFF.